This TCR beta chain was recorded in a study of cytomegalovirus exposure and HLA in healthy donors. From germline, CDR1 is SGHDN and CDR2 FVKESK. This CDR3 comprises 14 residues. Trimming took off 8 bases at V and 0 bases at J, with 11 bases between the two ends. General study results and limits: Near-uniform donor sequencing depth was presumed by presence/absence analyses.

Vbeta (60) and Jbeta (13) primers were used in the PCR. Generated by immunoSEQ multiplex PCR, the TCRdb table keeps only in-frame clones and is missing some. The table shows about 120,000 clones, with 50% to 65% occurring only once. In the case of this clone: The antigen is undetermined.

The origin of this receptor is a middle-aged woman in good health and CMV-seropositive. Specimen: PBMCs. This sequence joins TRBV14 and TRBJ1-5; D not resolved. DNA for the CDR3: TGTGCCAGCGCCTACAGAGATAGCAATCAGCCCCAGCATTTT. Amino acids: CASAYRDSNQPQHF. Full variable domain (rest looked up from reference TRBV14 and TRBJ1-5): EAGVTQFPSHSVIEKGQTVTLRCDPISGHDNLYWYRRVMGKEIKFLLHFVKESKQDESGMPNNRFLAERTGGTYSTLKVQPAELEDSGVYFCASAYRDSNQPQHFGDGTRLSIL.